This entry is about one T cell receptor (beta chain). Per the study methods: Estimated nucleated cell counts came from reference gene primer amplification. TCRdb's copy holds only in-frame clones and misses some; the assay was immunoSEQ multiplex PCR. V, J and clone size derive from that table, while D and trimming were established from the DNA sequence. This table holds 80,000 or so clones, 80% to 90% found once. The data derive from a study of blood T cell repertoires in COVID-19. At the level of the study: Collection of acute and convalescent COVID-19 samples took place in the United States, Italy and Spain. PBMCs, B-cell-depleted T cells, or T cells provided the cDNA or gDNA that made up the material.

J was trimmed by 7 bases and V by 1 base; bases with no gene match: 8. Germline loops: CDR1 SNHLY, CDR2 FYNNEI. The CDR3 totals 16 residues. Enrolment of Seattle patients took place during active infection, and they were followed longitudinally. The sequence was collected from a man aged 55 to 70 with COVID-19, enrolled during active disease. The genes are TRBV2 and TRBJ1-2; TRBD1 aligns across 11 bases. The sequenced material came from peripheral blood. The CDR3 nucleotides are TGTGCCAGCAGTGAAGGGACAGGGGGCCCAACCGCTGGCTACACCTTC. The encoded protein is CASSEGTGGPTAGYTF.